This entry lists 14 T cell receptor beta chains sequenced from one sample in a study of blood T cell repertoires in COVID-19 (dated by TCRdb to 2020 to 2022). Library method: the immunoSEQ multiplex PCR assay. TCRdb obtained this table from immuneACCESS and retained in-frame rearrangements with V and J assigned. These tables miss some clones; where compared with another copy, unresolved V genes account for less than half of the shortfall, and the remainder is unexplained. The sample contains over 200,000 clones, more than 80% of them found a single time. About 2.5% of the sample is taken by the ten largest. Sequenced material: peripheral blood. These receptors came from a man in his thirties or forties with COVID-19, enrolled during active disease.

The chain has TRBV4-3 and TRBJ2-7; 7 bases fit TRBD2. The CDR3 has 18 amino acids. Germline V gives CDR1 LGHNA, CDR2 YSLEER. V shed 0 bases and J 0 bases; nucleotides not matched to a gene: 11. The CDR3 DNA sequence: TGCGCCAGCAGCCAAGAAACCCCGTCTAGCGGATACTCCTACGAGCAGTACTTC. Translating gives CASSQETPSSGYSYEQYF.

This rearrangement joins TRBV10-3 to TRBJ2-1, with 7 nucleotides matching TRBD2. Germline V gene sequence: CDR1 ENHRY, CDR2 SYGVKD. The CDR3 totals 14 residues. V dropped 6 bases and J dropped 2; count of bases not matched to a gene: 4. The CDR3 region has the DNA TGTGCCATCAGGGGGGGGTCCCCCTACAATGAGCAGTTCTTC. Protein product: CAIRGGSPYNEQFF.

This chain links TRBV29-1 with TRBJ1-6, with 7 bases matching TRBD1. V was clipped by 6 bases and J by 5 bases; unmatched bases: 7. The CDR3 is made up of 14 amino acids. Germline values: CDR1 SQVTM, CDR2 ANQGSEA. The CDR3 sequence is CSVKGQNDNSPLHF. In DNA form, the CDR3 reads TGCAGCGTGAAGGGACAGAACGATAATTCACCCCTCCACTTT.

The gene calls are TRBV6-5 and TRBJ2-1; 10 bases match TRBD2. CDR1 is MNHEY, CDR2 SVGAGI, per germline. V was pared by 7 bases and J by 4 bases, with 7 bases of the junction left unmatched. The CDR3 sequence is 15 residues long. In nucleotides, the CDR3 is TGTGCCAGCAAAATTGTTAGCGGGGGGTACAATGAGCAGTTCTTC. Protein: CASKIVSGGYNEQFF.

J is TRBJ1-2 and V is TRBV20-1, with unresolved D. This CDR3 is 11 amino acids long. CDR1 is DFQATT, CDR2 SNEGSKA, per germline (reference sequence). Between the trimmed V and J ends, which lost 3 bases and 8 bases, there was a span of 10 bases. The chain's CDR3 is CSASSRQGYTF. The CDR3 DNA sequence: TGCAGTGCTAGTAGCAGGCAGGGCTACACCTTC.

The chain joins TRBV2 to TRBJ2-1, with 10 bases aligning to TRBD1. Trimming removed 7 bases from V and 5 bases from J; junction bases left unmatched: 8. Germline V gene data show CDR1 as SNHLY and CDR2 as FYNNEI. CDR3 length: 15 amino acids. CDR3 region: CASNERDRGNNEQFF. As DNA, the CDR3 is TGTGCCAGCAATGAGCGGGACAGGGGAAACAATGAGCAGTTCTTC.

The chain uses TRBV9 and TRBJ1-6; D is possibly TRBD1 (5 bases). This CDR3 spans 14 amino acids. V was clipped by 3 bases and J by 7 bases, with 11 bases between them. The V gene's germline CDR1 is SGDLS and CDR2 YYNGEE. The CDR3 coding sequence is TGTGCCAGCAGCGACACAGGTCTCAATTCACCCCTCCACTTT. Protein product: CASSDTGLNSPLHF.

CDR3: CASSYLKKGARHNEQFF. The DNA of the CDR3 is TGTGCCAGCAGCTACCTCAAAAAGGGGGCGAGGCACAATGAGCAGTTCTTC. The genes are TRBV11-2 and TRBJ2-1, with 7 positions matching TRBD1. Germline V gives CDR1 SGHAT, CDR2 FQNNGV. Trimming took 4 bases from V and 5 from J; bases not matched to a gene: 14. CDR3 size: 17 residues.

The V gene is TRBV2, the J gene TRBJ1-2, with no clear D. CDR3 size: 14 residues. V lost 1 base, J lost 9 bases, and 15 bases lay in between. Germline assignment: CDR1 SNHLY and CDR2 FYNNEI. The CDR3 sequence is CASSEELGSNRYTF. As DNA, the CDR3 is TGTGCCAGCAGTGAAGAATTGGGCTCAAATCGCTACACCTTC. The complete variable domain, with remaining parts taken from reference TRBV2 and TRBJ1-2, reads EPEVTQTPSHQVTQMGQEVILRCVPISNHLYFYWYRQILGQKVEFLVSFYNNEISEKSEIFDDQFSVERPDGSNFTLKIRSTKLEDSAMYFCASSEELGSNRYTFGSGTRLTVV.

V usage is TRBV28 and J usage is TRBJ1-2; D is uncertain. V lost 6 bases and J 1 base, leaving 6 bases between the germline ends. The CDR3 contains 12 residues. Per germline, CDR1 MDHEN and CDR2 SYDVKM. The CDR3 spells CASRAVNYGYTF. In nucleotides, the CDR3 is TGTGCCAGCAGGGCGGTTAACTATGGCTACACCTTC.

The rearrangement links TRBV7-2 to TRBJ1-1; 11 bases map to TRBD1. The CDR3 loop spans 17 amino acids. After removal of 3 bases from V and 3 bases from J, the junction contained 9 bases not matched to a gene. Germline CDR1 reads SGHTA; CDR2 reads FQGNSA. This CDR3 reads CASSFDRTGGAHTEAFF. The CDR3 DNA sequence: TGTGCCAGCAGCTTCGACCGGACAGGGGGCGCGCACACTGAAGCTTTCTTT.

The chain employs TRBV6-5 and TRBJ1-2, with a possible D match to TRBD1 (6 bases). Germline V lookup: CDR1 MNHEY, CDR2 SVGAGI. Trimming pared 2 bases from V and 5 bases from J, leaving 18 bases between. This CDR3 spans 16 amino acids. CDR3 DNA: TGTGCCAGCAGTTACGGTGGGCGCAGGGGCTGGTATGGCTACACCTTC. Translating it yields CASSYGGRRGWYGYTF.

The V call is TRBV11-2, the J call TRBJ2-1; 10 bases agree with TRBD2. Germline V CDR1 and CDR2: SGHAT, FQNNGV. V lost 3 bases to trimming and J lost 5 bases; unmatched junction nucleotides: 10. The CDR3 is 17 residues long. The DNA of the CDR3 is TGTGCCAGCAGCTTCGAGGTAGCGGGAGGCCCAGACAATGAGCAGTTCTTC. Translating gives CASSFEVAGGPDNEQFF.

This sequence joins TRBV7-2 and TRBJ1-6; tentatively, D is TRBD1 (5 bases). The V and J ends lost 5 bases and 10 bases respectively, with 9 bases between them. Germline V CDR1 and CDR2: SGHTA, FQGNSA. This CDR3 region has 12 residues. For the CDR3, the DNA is TGTGCCAGCAGCCCCCAGGGATCACCCCTCCACTTT. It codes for CASSPQGSPLHF.